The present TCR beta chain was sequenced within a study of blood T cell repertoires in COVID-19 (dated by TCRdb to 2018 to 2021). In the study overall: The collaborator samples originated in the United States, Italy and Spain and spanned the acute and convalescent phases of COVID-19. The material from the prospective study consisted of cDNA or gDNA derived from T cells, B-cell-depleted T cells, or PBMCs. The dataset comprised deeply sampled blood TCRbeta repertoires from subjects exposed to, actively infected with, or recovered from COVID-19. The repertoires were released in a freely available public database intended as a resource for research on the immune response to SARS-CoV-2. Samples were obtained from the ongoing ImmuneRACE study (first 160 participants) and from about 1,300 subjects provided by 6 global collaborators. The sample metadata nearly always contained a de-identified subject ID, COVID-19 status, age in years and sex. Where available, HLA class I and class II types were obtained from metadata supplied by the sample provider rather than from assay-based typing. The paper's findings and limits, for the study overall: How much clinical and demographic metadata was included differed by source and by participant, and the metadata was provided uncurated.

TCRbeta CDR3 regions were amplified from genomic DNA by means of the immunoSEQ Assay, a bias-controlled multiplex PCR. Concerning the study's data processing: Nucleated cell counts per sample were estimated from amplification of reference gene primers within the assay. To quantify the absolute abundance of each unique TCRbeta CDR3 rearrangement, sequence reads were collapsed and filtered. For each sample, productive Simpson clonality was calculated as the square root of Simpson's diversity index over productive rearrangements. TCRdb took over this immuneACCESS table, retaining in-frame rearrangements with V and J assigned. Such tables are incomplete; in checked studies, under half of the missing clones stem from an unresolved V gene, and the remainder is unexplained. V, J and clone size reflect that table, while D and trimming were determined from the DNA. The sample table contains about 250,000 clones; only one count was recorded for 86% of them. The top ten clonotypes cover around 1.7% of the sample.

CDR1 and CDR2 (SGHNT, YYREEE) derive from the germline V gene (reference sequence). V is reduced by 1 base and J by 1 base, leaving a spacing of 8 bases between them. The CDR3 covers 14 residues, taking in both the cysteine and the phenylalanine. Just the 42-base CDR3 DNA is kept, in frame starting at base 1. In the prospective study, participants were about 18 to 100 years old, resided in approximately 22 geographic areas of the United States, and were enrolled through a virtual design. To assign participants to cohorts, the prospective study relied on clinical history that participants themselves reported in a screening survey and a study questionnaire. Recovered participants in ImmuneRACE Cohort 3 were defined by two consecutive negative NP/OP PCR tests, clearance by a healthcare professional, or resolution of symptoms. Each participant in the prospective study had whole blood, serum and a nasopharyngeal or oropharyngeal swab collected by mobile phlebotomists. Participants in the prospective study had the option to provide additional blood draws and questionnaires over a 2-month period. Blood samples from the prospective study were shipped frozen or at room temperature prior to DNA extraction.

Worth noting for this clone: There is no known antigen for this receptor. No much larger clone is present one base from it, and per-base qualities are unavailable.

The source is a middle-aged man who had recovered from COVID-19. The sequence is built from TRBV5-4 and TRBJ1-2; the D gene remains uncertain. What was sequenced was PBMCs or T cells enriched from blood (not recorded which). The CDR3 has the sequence CASSLKQLNYGYTF. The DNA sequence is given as TGTGCCAGCAGCTTGAAACAGCTTAACTATGGCTACACCTTC.